The 7 T cell receptor beta chains listed next were all sequenced from one sample in a study of shared clonotypes between healthy human individuals. Some clones are missing from TCRdb's copy, which holds only in-frame ones; the method was immunoSEQ multiplex PCR. Of about 500,000 clones listed, approximately 77% are singletons. Sequenced: PBMCs. The receptors derive from a woman aged 35 to 49 in good health. Some clones in this sample may be carry-over from other donors' samples.

CDR3: CASSTRYDQDPSTDTQYF. CDR3 in DNA: TGTGCCAGCAGCACCCGGTACGATCAGGACCCCAGTACAGATACGCAGTATTTT. The V and J genes are TRBV7-9 and TRBJ2-3; no clear D gene. Per germline, CDR1 SEHNR and CDR2 FQNEAQ (reference sequence). The CDR3 has 18 residues. Trimming shortened V by 5 bases and J by 3 bases, and 24 bases separated the two germline ends. Full variable domain (remainder filled in from reference TRBV7-9 and TRBJ2-3): DTGVSQNPRHKITKRGQNVTFRCDPISEHNRLYWYRQTLGQGPEFLTYFQNEAQLEKSRLLSDRFSAERPKGSFSTLEIQRTEQGDSAMYLCASSTRYDQDPSTDTQYFGPGTRLTVL.

V is TRBV5-4 and J is TRBJ2-1; 7 positions match TRBD1. The CDR3 contains 18 residues. CDR1 is SGHNT, CDR2 YYREEE, per germline (reference sequence). J gave up 3 bases and V 3 bases, and 15 bases lay outside the gene matches. The CDR3 here is CASSSNKGAIASYNEQFF. In DNA, the CDR3 is TGTGCCAGCAGCTCAAACAAGGGGGCAATAGCGAGCTACAATGAGCAGTTCTTC.

The rearrangement links TRBV7-3 to TRBJ2-6, with no clear D. V lost 5 bases and J 0 bases, leaving 14 bases between the germline ends. CDR3 size: 17 residues. CDR1 SGHTA and CDR2 FQGTGA come from the germline V gene. This chain's CDR3 is CASSPRSGNSGANVLTF. CDR3 nucleotides: TGTGCCAGCAGCCCAAGGTCAGGCAACTCTGGGGCCAACGTCCTGACTTTC. Drawing the rest from reference TRBV7-3 and TRBJ2-6, the complete variable domain is GAGVSQTPSNKVTEKGKYVELRCDPISGHTALYWYRQSLGQGPEFLIYFQGTGAADDSGLPNDRFFAVRPEGSVSTLKIQRTERGDSAVYLCASSPRSGNSGANVLTFGAGSRLTVL.

The V gene is TRBV25-1, the J gene TRBJ2-5; D is undetermined. This CDR3 comprises 14 residues. In germline, CDR1 is MGHDK, CDR2 SYGVNS. The V end lost 0 bases, the J end lost 2 bases, and 7 bases lay between the germline ends. The CDR3 DNA is TGTGCCAGCAGTGAATATGCAGGACAAGAGACCCAGTACTTC. Residues: CASSEYAGQETQYF. The entire variable domain, with the rest obtained from reference TRBV25-1 and TRBJ2-5, is as follows: EADIYQTPRYLVIGTGKKITLECSQTMGHDKMYWYQQDPGMELHLIHYSYGVNSTEKGDLSSESTVSRIRTEHFPLTLESARPSHTSQYLCASSEYAGQETQYFGPGTRLLVL.

The chain joins TRBV11-2 to TRBJ2-2, with TRBD2 matching 11 bases. Germline values: CDR1 SGHAT, CDR2 FQNNGV. The CDR3 length is 15 residues. V trimming: 3 bases; J trimming: 5 bases; junction bases outside the gene matches: 2. CDR3 sequence reads: CASSFSGRETGELFF. CDR3 nucleotides: TGTGCCAGCAGCTTTAGCGGGAGGGAAACCGGGGAGCTGTTTTTT.

This sequence joins TRBV2 and TRBJ2-1, with TRBD2 identical over 8 bases. Unmatched junction bases numbered 6, after V lost 1 base and J lost 4 bases. The length of the CDR3 is 16 residues. Germline V gene lookup returns CDR1 SNHLY and CDR2 FYNNEI. The CDR3 sequence: CASSEVGLAGYNEQFF. The CDR3 coding sequence is TGTGCCAGCAGTGAAGTTGGGCTAGCGGGTTACAATGAGCAGTTCTTC.

The CDR3 loop is CASSLQGAESPLHF. The CDR3 bases are TGTGCCAGCAGTTTACAGGGGGCTGAGTCACCCCTCCACTTT. V gene TRBV25-1 combines with J gene TRBJ1-6; TRBD1 aligns across 9 bases. This CDR3 comprises 14 residues. After removal of 5 bases from V and 10 bases from J, the junction contained 6 bases not matched to a gene. Germline CDR1 reads MGHDK; CDR2 reads SYGVNS.